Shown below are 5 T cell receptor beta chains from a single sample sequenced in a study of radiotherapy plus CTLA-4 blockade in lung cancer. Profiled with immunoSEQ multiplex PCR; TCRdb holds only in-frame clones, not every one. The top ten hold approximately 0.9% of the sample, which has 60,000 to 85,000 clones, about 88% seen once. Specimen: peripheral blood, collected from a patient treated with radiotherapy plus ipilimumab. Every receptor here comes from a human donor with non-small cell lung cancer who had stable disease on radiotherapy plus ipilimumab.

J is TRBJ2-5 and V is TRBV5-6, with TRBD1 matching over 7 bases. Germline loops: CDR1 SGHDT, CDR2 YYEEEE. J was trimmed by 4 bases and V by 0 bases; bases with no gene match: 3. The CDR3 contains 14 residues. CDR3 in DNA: TGTGCCAGCAGCTTGGCCAACAGGGGAGAGACCCAGTACTTC. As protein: CASSLANRGETQYF.

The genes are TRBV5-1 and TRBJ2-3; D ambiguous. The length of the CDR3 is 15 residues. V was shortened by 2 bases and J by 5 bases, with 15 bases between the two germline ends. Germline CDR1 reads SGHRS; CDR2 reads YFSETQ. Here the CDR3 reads CASSFGVGMEDTQYF. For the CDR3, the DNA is TGCGCCAGCAGCTTTGGGGTAGGGATGGAAGATACGCAGTATTTT.

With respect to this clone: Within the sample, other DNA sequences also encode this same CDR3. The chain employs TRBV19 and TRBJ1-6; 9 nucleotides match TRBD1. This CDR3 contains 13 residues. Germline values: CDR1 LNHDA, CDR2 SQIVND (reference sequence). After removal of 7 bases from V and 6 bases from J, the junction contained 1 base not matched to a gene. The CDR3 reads CASTTGGNSPLHF. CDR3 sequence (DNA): TGTGCCAGTACGACAGGGGGTAATTCACCCCTCCACTTT.

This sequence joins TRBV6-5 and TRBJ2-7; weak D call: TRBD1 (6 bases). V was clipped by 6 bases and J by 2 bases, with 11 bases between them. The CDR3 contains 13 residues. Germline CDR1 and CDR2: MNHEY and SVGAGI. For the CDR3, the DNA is TGTGCCAGCAGGGCCGGGACAACCTACGAGCAGTACTTC. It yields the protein CASRAGTTYEQYF.

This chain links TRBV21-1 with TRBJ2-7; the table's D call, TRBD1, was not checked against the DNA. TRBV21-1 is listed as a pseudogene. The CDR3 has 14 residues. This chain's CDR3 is CASSTQTAGLEQYF. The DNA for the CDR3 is TGTGCCAGCAGCACACAGACAGCCGGCCTCGAGCAGTACTTC.